The T cell receptor (beta chain) described here comes from a study of vaccination effects on CD4 cells after COVID-19. Study background: Culturing of 1.5 million to 2.5 million PBMC per well took place with about 10 IU/ml IL-2 and 9 to 10 ug/ml peptides.

Culture proceeded for approximately 9 days, and CD4+ T cells were then isolated. Convalescent patients had PCR-confirmed SARS-CoV-2 infection between March and December 2020. Every participant took two doses of the BNT162b2 or mRNA-1273 vaccine. Method: immunoSEQ multiplex PCR; TCRdb's copy keeps in-frame clones and lacks some. The table lists around 50,000 clones, nearly 75% of them singletons. With regard to this clone: What it recognizes is unknown.

The sample here was CD4+ T cells from PBMCs cultured without peptide, taken after COVID-19 vaccination. The sequence derives from a human donor who had a prior SARS-CoV-2 infection.

The CDR3 bases are TGTGCCAGCAGTGAAGCTGAGACAGTTTATAATTCACCCCTCCACTTT. Its translation: CASSEAETVYNSPLHF. This chain joins TRBV2 and TRBJ1-6; maybe TRBD1 (5 bases). Between the trimmed V and J ends, which lost 0 bases and 4 bases, there was a span of 10 bases. This CDR3 region has 16 residues. Germline V gene lookup returns CDR1 SNHLY and CDR2 FYNNEI. The entire variable domain, with the rest obtained from reference TRBV2 and TRBJ1-6, is as follows: EPEVTQTPSHQVTQMGQEVILRCVPISNHLYFYWYRQILGQKVEFLVSFYNNEISEKSEIFDDQFSVERPDGSNFTLKIRSTKLEDSAMYFCASSEAETVYNSPLHFGNGTRLTVT.